This TCR beta chain was captured in a study of T cell responses to AZD1222 COVID-19 vaccine. As regards this clone: Its antigen is still unknown.

There are 14 residues in the CDR3. CDR1 is SGHTA and CDR2 is FQGTGA in the germline V gene. The V gene lost 5 bases and the J gene lost 2 bases, with 13 bases spanning the gap. The repertoire was sequenced with immunoSEQ multiplex PCR; TCRdb's copy has only in-frame clones and lacks some. The sample records tens of thousands of clones, 70% to 90% being singletons. Whole-study results and caveats: The donor cohort was predominantly white British with a female majority, and clonal diversity may have been underestimated.

The source material was peripheral blood, sampled 28 days after the second AZD1222 dose. The chain is built from TRBV7-3 and TRBJ2-7; D is perhaps TRBD2 (5 bases). The receptor comes from an adult who received the AZD1222 COVID-19 vaccine. In DNA, the CDR3 is TGTGCCAGCAGCCTTACGGGGTCCACCTACGAGCAGTACTTC. Translating it yields CASSLTGSTYEQYF.